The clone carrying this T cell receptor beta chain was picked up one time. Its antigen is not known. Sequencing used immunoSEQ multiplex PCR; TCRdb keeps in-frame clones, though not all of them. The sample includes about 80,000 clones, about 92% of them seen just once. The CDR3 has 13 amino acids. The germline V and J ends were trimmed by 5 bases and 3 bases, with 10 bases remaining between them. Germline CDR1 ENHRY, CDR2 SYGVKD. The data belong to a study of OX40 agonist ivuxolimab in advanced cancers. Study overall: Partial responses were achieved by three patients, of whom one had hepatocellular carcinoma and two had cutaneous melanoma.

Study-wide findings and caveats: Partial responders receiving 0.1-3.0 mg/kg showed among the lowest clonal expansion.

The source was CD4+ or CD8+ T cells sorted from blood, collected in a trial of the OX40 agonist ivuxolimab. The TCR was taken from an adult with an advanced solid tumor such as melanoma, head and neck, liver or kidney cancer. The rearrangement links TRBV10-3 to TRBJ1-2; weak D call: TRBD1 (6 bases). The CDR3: CAISPGGHYGYTF. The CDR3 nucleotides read TGTGCCATCAGTCCCGGGGGCCACTATGGCTACACCTTC.